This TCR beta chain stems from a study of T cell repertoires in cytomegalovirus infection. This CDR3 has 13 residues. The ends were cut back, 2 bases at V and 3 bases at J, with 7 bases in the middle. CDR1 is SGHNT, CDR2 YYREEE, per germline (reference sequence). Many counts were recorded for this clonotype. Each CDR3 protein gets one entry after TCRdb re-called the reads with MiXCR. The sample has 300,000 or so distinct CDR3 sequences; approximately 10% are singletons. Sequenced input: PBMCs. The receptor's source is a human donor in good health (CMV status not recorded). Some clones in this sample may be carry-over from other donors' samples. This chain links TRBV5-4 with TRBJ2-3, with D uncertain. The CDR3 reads CASSFWGTDTQYF. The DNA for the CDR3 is TGTGCCAGCAGCTTTTGGGGAACAGATACGCAGTATTTT. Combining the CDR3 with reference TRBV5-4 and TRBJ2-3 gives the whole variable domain ETGVTQSPTHLIKTRGQQVTLRCSSQSGHNTVSWYQQALGQGPQFIFQYYREEENGRGNFPPRFSGLQFPNYSSELNVNALELDDSALYLCASSFWGTDTQYFGPGTRLTVL.